The 8 T cell receptor beta chains given below trace back to one sample, sequenced in a study of blood T cell repertoires in COVID-19. TCRdb's table, derived via immunoSEQ multiplex PCR, lists solely in-frame clones and lacks some. The repertoire holds some 140,000 clones, roughly 84% seen once, with about 17% in the top ten. What was sequenced was peripheral blood. Receptors originate from a woman aged 80 or over with acute or convalescent COVID-19.

This clone was seen only a few times. CDR3 sequence reads: CAWSADRPDRPQHF. CDR3 DNA sequence: TGTGCCTGGAGTGCTGACAGGCCCGATCGGCCCCAGCATTTT. V gene TRBV30 combines with J gene TRBJ1-5; D may be TRBD1 (6 bases). V was cut by 1 base and J by 9 bases, with 16 bases left in between. Per germline, CDR1 GTSNPN and CDR2 SVGIG (reference sequence). The CDR3 contains 14 residues.

The chain combines TRBV19 with TRBJ2-2, with D perhaps matching TRBD1 (6 bases). Per the germline V gene, CDR1 is LNHDA and CDR2 is SQIVND (reference sequence). The CDR3 is 12 residues long. V lost 3 bases to trimming and J lost 14 bases, with 13 bases between them. This CDR3 is CASSMGQGQLFF. CDR3 sequence (DNA): TGTGCCAGTAGTATGGGGCAGGGGCAACTGTTTTTT.

The chain carries TRBV2 and TRBJ1-2, with a weak D call TRBD1 (5 bases). Germline lookup yields CDR1 SNHLY and CDR2 FYNNEI. CDR3 length: 14 amino acids. The V gene lost 6 bases and the J gene lost 2 bases, with 13 bases spanning the gap. As DNA, the CDR3 is TGTGCCAGCAGGGAGGGACTCCTCAACTATGGCTACACCTTC. The encoded protein is CASREGLLNYGYTF.

The sample holds one count of this clone. The chain carries TRBV30 and TRBJ1-4, with TRBD1 matching over 9 bases. The CDR3 is made up of 14 amino acids. Germline CDR1 GTSNPN, CDR2 SVGIG (reference sequence). Trimming took 3 bases from V and 4 from J; bases not matched to a gene: 3. The CDR3 is CAWSRQGGNEKLFF. The DNA of the CDR3 is TGTGCCTGGAGCCGACAGGGGGGTAATGAAAAACTGTTTTTT.

The V and J genes are TRBV11-2 and TRBJ1-1, with no clear D. Germline-derived CDR1 and CDR2 are SGHAT and FQNNGV. The germline V and J ends were trimmed by 5 bases and 4 bases, with 17 bases remaining between them. The CDR3 loop spans 15 amino acids. CDR3: CASSQITGFPTEAFF. The CDR3 nucleotides read TGTGCCAGCAGCCAAATTACGGGGTTCCCCACTGAAGCTTTCTTT.

The chain links TRBV2 to TRBJ1-5, with D possibly TRBD1 on 6 matching bases. This CDR3 is built from 13 residues. Looked up from germline, CDR1 is SNHLY and CDR2 is FYNNEI. The ends were cut back, 7 bases at V and 4 bases at J, with 11 bases in the middle. In DNA form, the CDR3 reads TGTGCCAGCAAACTAAGGGGGAATCAGCCCCAGCATTTT. Translation gives CASKLRGNQPQHF.

The gene calls are TRBV5-8 and TRBJ1-4; D is possibly TRBD1 (5 bases). The CDR3 spans 16 residues. Between the trimmed V and J ends, which lost 0 bases and 3 bases, there was a span of 12 bases. The germline V gene has CDR1 SGHTS and CDR2 YDEGEE. The CDR3 nucleotides read TGTGCCAGCAGCTTGGAAGGGACTAGGTCTAATGAAAAACTGTTTTTT. It yields the protein CASSLEGTRSNEKLFF.

This chain links TRBV30 with TRBJ2-5; TRBD2 might be the D (7 bases). This CDR3 has 15 residues. Trimming took 3 bases from V and 5 from J, leaving 19 bases between them. Germline-derived CDR1 and CDR2 are GTSNPN and SVGIG (reference sequence). CDR3 in DNA: TGTGCCTGGAGACTTGCGGGGGCCGCAAAGGAGACCCAGTACTTC. As protein: CAWRLAGAAKETQYF.